The clone carrying this TCR beta chain was seen once. In the same sample, other DNA sequences code for this CDR3. TCRdb's copy holds only in-frame clones and misses some; the assay was immunoSEQ multiplex PCR. This table has roughly 700,000 clones, roughly 90% appearing once. The data are from a study of shared T cell receptors in the human thymus. Per germline, CDR1 LGHNA and CDR2 YSLEER. The CDR3 is made up of 18 amino acids. V gave up 0 bases and J gave up 1 base; unmatched junction bases: 10. These data were also filed under a second study, of human thymus T cells. That source adds: Apparent bias marked the V and J gene usage of thymic and blood repertoires. Highly overlapping thymic repertoires in unrelated individuals were reported by related research.

Input material: thymocytes. The chain combines TRBV4-3 with TRBJ2-3, with 7 bases fitting TRBD2. The receptor was derived from a boy less than two years old with a congenital heart defect. The CDR3 protein is CASSQDGASGTGTDTQYF. CDR3 nucleotides: TGCGCCAGCAGCCAAGATGGCGCTAGCGGTACGGGCACAGATACGCAGTATTTT.